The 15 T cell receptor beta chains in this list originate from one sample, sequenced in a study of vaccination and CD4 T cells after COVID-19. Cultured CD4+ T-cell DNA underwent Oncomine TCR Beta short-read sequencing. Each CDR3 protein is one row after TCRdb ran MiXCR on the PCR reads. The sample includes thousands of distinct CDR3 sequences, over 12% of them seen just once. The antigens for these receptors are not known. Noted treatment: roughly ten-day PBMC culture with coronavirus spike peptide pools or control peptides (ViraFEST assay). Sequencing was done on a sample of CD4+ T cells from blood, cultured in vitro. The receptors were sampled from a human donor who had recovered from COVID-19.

Here the CDR3 reads CASSEDQWGELYNEQFF. As DNA, the CDR3 is TGTGCCAGCAGTGAAGATCAGTGGGGGGAGCTATACAATGAGCAGTTCTTC. The genes are TRBV2 and TRBJ2-1; a possible D gene is TRBD2 (6 bases). Germline lookup yields CDR1 SNHLY and CDR2 FYNNEI. The V end lost 1 base, the J end lost 4 bases, and 17 bases lay between the germline ends. CDR3 length equals 17 residues.

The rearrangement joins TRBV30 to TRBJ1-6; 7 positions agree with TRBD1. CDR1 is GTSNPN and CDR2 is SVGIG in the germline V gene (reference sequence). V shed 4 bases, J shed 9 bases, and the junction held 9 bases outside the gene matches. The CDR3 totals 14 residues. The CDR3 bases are TGTGCCTGGACCGCGAGACAGGGTCTTTCACCCCTCCACTTT. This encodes CAWTARQGLSPLHF.

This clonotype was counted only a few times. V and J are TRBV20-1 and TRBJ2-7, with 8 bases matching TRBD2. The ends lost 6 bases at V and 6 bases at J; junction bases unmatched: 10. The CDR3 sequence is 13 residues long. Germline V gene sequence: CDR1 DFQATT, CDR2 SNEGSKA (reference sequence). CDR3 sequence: CSALGGEAIEQYF. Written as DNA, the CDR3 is TGCAGTGCCCTCGGGGGGGAGGCCATCGAGCAGTACTTC.

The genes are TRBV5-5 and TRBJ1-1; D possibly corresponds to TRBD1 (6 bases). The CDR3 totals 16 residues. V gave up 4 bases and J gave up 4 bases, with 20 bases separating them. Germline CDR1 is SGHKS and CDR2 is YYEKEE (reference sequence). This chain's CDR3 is CASSREIRGGGTEAFF. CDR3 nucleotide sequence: TGTGCCAGCAGCAGAGAAATCCGGGGAGGGGGCACTGAAGCTTTCTTT.

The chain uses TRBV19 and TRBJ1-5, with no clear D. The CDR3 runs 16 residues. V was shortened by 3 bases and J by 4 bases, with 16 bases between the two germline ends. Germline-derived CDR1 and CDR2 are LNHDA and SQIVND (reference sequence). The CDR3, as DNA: TGTGCCAGTAGTATGACTTTAGGGTATGGGAATCAGCCCCAGCATTTT. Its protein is CASSMTLGYGNQPQHF.

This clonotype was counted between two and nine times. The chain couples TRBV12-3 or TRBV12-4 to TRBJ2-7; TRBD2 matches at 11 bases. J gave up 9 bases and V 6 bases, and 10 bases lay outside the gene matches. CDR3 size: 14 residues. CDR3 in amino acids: CASRRPGLADRQYF. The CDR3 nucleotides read TGTGCCAGCAGGCGACCGGGACTAGCGGATCGGCAGTACTTC.

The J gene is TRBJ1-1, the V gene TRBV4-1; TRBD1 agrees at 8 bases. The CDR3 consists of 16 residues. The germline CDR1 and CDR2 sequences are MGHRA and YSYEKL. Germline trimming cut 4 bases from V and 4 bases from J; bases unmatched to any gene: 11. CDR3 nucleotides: TGCGCCAGCAGCCTTTACCGAGGACAGGGAGGCACTGAAGCTTTCTTT. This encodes CASSLYRGQGGTEAFF.

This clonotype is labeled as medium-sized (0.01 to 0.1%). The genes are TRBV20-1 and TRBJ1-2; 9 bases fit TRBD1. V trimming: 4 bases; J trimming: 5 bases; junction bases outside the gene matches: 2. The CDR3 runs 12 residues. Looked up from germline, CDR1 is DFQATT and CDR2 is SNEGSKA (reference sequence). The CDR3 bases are TGCAGTGCTACAGGACAGGGGTATGGCTACACCTTC. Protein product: CSATGQGYGYTF.

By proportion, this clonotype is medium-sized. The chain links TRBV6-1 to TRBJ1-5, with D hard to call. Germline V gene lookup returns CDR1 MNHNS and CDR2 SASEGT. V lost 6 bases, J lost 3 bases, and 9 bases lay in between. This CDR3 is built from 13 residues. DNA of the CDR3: TGTGCCAGCAGGCCAAGCTACAATCAGCCCCAGCATTTT. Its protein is CASRPSYNQPQHF.

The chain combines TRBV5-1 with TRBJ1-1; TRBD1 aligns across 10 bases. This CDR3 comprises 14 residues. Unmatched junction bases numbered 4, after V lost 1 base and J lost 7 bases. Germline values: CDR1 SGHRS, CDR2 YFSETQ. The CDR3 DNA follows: TGCGCCAGCAGCTTGTCCGGGACAGGGGATGAAGCTTTCTTT. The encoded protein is CASSLSGTGDEAFF.

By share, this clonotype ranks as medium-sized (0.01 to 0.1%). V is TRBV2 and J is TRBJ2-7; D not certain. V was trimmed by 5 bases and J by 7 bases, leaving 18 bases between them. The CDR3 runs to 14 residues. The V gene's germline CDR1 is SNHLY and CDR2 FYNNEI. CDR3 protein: CASSKIRVPPEQYF. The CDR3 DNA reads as TGTGCCAGCAGTAAAATCCGGGTACCCCCGGAGCAGTACTTC. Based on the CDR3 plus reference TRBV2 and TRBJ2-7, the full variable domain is EPEVTQTPSHQVTQMGQEVILRCVPISNHLYFYWYRQILGQKVEFLVSFYNNEISEKSEIFDDQFSVERPDGSNFTLKIRSTKLEDSAMYFCASSKIRVPPEQYFGPGTRLTVT.

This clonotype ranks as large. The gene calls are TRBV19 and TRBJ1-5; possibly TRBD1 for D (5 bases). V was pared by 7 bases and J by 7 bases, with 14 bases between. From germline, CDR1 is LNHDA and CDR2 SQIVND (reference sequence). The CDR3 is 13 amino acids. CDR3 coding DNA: TGTGCCAGTACTACGGGGCCCCGGCAGCCCCAGCATTTT. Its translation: CASTTGPRQPQHF.

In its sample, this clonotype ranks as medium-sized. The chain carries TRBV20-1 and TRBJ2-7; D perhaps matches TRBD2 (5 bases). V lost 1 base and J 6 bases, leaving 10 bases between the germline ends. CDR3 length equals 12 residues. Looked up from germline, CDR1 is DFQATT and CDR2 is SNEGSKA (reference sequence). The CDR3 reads CSARGLLGEQYF. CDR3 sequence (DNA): TGCAGTGCTAGAGGACTATTGGGCGAGCAGTACTTC.

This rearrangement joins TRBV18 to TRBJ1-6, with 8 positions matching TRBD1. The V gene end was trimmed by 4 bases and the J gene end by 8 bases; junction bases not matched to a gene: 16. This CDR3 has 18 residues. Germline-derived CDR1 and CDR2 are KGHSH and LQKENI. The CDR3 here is CASSLSPTGGGYYSPLHF. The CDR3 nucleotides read TGTGCCAGCTCACTATCACCCACAGGGGGGGGATATTATTCACCCCTCCACTTT.

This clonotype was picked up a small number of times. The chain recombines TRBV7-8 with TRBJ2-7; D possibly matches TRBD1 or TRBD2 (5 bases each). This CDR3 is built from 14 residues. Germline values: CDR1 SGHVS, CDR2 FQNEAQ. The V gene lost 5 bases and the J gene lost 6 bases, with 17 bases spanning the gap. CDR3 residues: CASSRRDVGLEQYF. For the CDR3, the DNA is TGTGCCAGCAGCCGCCGGGACGTAGGTCTCGAGCAGTACTTC.